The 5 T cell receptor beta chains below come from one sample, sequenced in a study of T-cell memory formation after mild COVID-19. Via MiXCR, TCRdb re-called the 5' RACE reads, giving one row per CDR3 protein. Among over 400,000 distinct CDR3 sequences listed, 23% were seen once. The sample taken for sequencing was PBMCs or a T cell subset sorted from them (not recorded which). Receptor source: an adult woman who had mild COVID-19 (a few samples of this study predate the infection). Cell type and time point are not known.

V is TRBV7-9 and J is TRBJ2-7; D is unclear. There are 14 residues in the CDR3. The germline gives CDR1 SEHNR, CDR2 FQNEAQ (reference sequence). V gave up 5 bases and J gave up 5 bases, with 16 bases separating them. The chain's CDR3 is CASSPRGPRDEQYF. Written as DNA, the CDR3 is TGTGCCAGCAGCCCCCGCGGACCTCGGGACGAGCAGTACTTC.

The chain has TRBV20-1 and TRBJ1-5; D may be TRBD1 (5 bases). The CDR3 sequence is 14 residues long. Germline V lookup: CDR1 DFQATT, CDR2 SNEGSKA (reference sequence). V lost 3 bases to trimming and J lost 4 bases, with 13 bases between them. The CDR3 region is CSARLDSGNQPQHF. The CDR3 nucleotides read TGCAGTGCTAGGCTAGACAGCGGAAATCAGCCCCAGCATTTT.

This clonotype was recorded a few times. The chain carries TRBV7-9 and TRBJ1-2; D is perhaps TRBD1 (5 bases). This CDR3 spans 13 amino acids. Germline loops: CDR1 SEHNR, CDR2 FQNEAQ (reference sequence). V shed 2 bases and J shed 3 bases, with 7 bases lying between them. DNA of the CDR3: TGTGCCAGCAGCTTATCGACAGACTATGGCTACACCTTC. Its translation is CASSLSTDYGYTF.

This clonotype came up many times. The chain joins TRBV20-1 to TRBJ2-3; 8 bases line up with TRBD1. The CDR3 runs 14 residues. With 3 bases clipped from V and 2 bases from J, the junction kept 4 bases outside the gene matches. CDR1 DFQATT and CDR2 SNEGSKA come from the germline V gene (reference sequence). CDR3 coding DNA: TGCAGTGCTAGGGGACAGGAGAACACAGATACGCAGTATTTT. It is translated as CSARGQENTDTQYF.

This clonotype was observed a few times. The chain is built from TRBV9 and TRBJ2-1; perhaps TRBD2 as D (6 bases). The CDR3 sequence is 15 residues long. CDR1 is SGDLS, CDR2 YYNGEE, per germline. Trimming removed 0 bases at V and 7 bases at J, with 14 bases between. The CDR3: CASSVAGGMTNEQFF. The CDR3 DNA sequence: TGTGCCAGCAGCGTAGCGGGCGGGATGACAAATGAGCAGTTCTTC.